These T cell receptor beta chains were read from a single sample in a study of T-cell reconstitution after alpha-beta-depleted transplantation in children. TCRdb recomputed calls from the PCR reads with MiXCR, one row per CDR3 protein. The sample contains 450,000 to 600,000 distinct CDR3 sequences, 10% to 15% of which appear only once. The material sequenced was PBMCs, mostly from graft donor cells, taken 360 days after TCRalphabeta/CD19-depleted stem cell transplant. Receptor source: a male patient younger than 18 who had a stem cell transplant for acute myeloid leukemia, so the T cells may come from the graft donor. CDR3s leave out the opening cysteine and the closing phenylalanine or tryptophan. Some rows mark clone size as missing; the rest say once, few, many or name a class of expanded clone.

clone size: many
J gene: TRBJ1-5
V gene: TRBV20-1
CDR3 protein: SAKGERGSNQPQH

clone size: few
J gene: TRBJ2-4
V gene: TRBV4-3
CDR3 protein: ASSQDLFEGNIQY

clone size: -
J gene: TRBJ2-3
V gene: TRBV20-1
CDR3 protein: SARGGTTVTTDTQY

clone size: few
J gene: TRBJ2-1
V gene: TRBV27
CDR3 protein: ASSSYLGGDHYNEQF

clone size: few
J gene: TRBJ2-3
V gene: TRBV9
CDR3 protein: ASSAAGVLDTQY

clone size: many
J gene: TRBJ2-1
V gene: TRBV7-2
CDR3 protein: ASSLTYNEQF

clone size: few
J gene: TRBJ2-1
V gene: TRBV7-3
CDR3 protein: ASSSPGGMSGSEQF

clone size: many
J gene: TRBJ2-3
V gene: TRBV7-8
CDR3 protein: ASSQIATLGADTQY

clone size: few
J gene: TRBJ2-2
V gene: TRBV20-1
CDR3 protein: SARRPNTGELF

clone size: -
J gene: TRBJ2-2
V gene: TRBV28
CDR3 protein: ASSSPGRPEDAGELF

clone size: -
J gene: TRBJ2-7
V gene: TRBV21-1
CDR3 protein: ASSKGRDSAYEQY

clone size: -
J gene: TRBJ1-1
V gene: TRBV7-6
CDR3 protein: ASSLGTDEAF

clone size: -
J gene: TRBJ2-1
V gene: TRBV7-9
CDR3 protein: ASSFVLGTNLIDEQF

clone size: few
J gene: TRBJ2-7
V gene: TRBV12-3/TRBV12-4
CDR3 protein: ASSLIGATSSYEQY

clone size: -
J gene: TRBJ2-5
V gene: TRBV10-3
CDR3 protein: AISGLGETQY

clone size: -
J gene: TRBJ2-1
V gene: TRBV7-8
CDR3 protein: ASSLENSGRYDEQF

clone size: few
J gene: TRBJ2-7
V gene: TRBV18
CDR3 protein: ASSQRDSRGDEQY

clone size: many
J gene: TRBJ2-1
V gene: TRBV19
CDR3 protein: ASSILRGYNEQF

clone size: few
J gene: TRBJ2-2
V gene: TRBV2
CDR3 protein: ASTWTGSFPTPYLTGELF

clone size: -
J gene: TRBJ1-1
V gene: TRBV7-9
CDR3 protein: ASSQGTVYTEAF

clone size: few
J gene: TRBJ2-4
V gene: TRBV20-1
CDR3 protein: SASPHVAKNIQY

clone size: many
J gene: TRBJ2-3
V gene: TRBV12-3/TRBV12-4
CDR3 protein: ASSPSTADTQY

clone size: -
J gene: TRBJ2-7
V gene: TRBV11-2
CDR3 protein: ASSLGAKLSSSVYEQY

clone size: -
J gene: TRBJ2-3
V gene: TRBV6-1
CDR3 protein: ASSAVAWVRTDTQY

clone size: -
J gene: TRBJ2-1
V gene: TRBV20-1
CDR3 protein: SARVLQGAGNEQF

clone size: many
J gene: TRBJ2-7
V gene: TRBV7-6
CDR3 protein: ASSLAEGDEQY

clone size: -
J gene: TRBJ2-7
V gene: TRBV6-2/TRBV6-3
CDR3 protein: ASTKTAYEQY